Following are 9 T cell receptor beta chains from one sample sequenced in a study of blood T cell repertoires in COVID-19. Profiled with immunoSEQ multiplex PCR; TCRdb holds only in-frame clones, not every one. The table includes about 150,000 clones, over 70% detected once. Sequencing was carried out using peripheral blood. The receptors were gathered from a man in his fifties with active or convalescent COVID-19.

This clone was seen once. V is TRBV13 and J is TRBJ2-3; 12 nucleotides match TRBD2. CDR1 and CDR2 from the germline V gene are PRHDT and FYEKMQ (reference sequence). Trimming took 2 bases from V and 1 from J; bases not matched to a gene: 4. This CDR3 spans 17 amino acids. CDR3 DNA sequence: TGTGCCAGCAGCTTATCTCTAGCGGGAGGGGGCACAGATACGCAGTATTTT. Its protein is CASSLSLAGGGTDTQYF.

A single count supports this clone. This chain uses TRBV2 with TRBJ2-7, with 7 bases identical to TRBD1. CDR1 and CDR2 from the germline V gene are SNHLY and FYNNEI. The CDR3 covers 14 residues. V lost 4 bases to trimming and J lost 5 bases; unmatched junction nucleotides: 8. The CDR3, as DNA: TGTGCCAGCAGTGCAGACAGGGCTGCGGACGAGCAGTACTTC. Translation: CASSADRAADEQYF.

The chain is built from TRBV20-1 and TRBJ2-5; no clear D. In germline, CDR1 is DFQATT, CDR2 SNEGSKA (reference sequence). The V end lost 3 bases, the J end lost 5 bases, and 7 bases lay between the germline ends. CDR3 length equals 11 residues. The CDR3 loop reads CSASERETQYF. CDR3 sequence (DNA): TGCAGTGCTAGTGAGAGGGAGACCCAGTACTTC.

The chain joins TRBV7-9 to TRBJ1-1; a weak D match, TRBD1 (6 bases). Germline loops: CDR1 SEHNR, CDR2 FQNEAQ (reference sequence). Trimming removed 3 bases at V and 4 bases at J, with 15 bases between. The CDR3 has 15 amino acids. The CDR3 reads CASSFDRIGSTEAFF. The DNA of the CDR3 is TGTGCCAGCAGCTTCGACAGGATCGGAAGCACTGAAGCTTTCTTT.

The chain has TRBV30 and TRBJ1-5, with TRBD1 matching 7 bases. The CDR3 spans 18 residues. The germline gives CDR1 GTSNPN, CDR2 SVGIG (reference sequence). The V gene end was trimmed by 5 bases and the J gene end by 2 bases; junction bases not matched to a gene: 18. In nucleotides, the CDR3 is TGTGCCTGGGAAGGGGGACAGACAAACATCCACGGCAATCAGCCCCAGCATTTT. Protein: CAWEGGQTNIHGNQPQHF.

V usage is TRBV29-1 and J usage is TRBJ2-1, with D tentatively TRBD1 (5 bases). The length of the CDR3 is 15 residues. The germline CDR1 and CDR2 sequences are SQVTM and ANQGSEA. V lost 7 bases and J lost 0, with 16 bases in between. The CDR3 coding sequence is TGCAGCGGAGACAGTGCCGGAACCTCCTACAATGAGCAGTTCTTC. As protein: CSGDSAGTSYNEQFF.

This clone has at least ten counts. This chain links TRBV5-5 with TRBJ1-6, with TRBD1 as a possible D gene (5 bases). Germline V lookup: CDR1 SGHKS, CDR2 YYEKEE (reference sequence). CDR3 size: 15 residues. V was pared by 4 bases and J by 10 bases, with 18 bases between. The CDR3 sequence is CASSTGWEGYSPLHF. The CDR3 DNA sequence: TGTGCCAGCAGCACTGGCTGGGAGGGGTACTCACCCCTCCACTTT.

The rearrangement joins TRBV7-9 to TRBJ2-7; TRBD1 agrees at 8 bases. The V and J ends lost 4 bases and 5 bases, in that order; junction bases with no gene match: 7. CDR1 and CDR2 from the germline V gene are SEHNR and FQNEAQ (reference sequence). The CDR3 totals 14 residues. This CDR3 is CASSSRTGIHEQYF. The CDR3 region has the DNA TGTGCCAGCAGCTCGAGGACAGGGATCCACGAGCAGTACTTC.

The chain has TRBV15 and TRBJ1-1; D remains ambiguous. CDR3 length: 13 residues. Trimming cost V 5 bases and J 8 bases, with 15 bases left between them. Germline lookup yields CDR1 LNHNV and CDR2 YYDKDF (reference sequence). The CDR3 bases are TGTGCCACCAGCCACGGGGTGGGGTGGGAAGCTTTCTTT. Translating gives CATSHGVGWEAFF.